The 18 T cell receptor beta chains in this list originate from one sample, sequenced in a study of T cell responses to AZD1222 COVID-19 vaccine. Clones were read by immunoSEQ multiplex PCR, and TCRdb kept only the in-frame ones, dropping some. The table shows about 150,000 clones, with 90% occurring only once. The source was peripheral blood, collected on day 0 of AZD1222 vaccination. The origin of the receptors is an adult in good health.

The rearrangement uses TRBV5-1 and TRBJ1-1; tentative D call: TRBD1 (5 bases). In germline, CDR1 is SGHRS, CDR2 YFSETQ. The V gene lost 5 bases and the J gene lost 5 bases, with 13 bases spanning the gap. This CDR3 contains 13 residues. In DNA form, the CDR3 reads TGCGCCAGCAGTCGGGACGGAGGAACTGAAGCTTTCTTT. Its translation is CASSRDGGTEAFF.

This clone has only one observation. This sequence joins TRBV20-1 and TRBJ1-5; possibly TRBD1 for D (5 bases). This CDR3 is 16 amino acids long. Germline V gene sequence: CDR1 DFQATT, CDR2 SNEGSKA (reference sequence). Trimming cost V 3 bases and J 0 bases, with 15 bases left between them. The CDR3 DNA sequence: TGCAGTGCTAGTACGGGGGACCCTTATAGCAATCAGCCCCAGCATTTT. It specifies CSASTGDPYSNQPQHF.

This clone was seen a single time. The J gene is TRBJ1-2, the V gene TRBV6-5; unclear D gene. CDR3 size: 14 residues. Trimming stripped 0 bases from V and 3 bases from J, with 8 bases between. Germline CDR1 and CDR2: MNHEY and SVGAGI. The chain's CDR3 is CASSYSEADYGYTF. The CDR3 DNA reads as TGTGCCAGCAGTTACTCGGAGGCGGACTATGGCTACACCTTC.

The chain links TRBV28 to TRBJ1-3, with D uncertain. There are 16 residues in the CDR3. Trimming shortened V by 6 bases and J by 1 base, and 16 bases separated the two germline ends. Germline V gene data show CDR1 as MDHEN and CDR2 as SYDVKM. DNA for the CDR3: TGTGCCAGCAGCTCTGGAGAGGGCTTTTCTGGAAACACCATATATTTT. Translating it yields CASSSGEGFSGNTIYF.

In its sample, this clone was seen once. The gene calls are TRBV5-1 and TRBJ2-1, with 7 bases matching TRBD1. The V and J ends lost 0 bases and 2 bases, in that order; junction bases with no gene match: 2. Germline V gene sequence: CDR1 SGHRS, CDR2 YFSETQ. There are 15 residues in the CDR3. This chain's CDR3 is CASSLGDSTYNEQFF. In DNA form, the CDR3 reads TGCGCCAGCAGCTTGGGGGACAGCACCTACAATGAGCAGTTCTTC.

The chain links TRBV20-1 to TRBJ2-1; 13 bases map to TRBD2. CDR3 length: 14 residues. The germline CDR1 and CDR2 sequences are DFQATT and SNEGSKA (reference sequence). The V and J ends lost 3 bases and 7 bases, in that order; junction bases with no gene match: 3. The CDR3 coding sequence is TGCAGTGCTAGTAGGACTAGCGGGAGTAATGAGCAGTTCTTC. Translation gives CSASRTSGSNEQFF.

The genes are TRBV18 and TRBJ1-1; 8 bases agree with TRBD1. The CDR3 consists of 15 residues. Germline CDR1 and CDR2: KGHSH and LQKENI. The J segment lost 1 base and the V segment lost 3 bases, leaving 4 bases of the junction unmatched. Here the CDR3 reads CASSPQQGGNTEAFF. The DNA for the CDR3 is TGTGCCAGCTCACCCCAACAGGGGGGGAACACTGAAGCTTTCTTT.

The genes are TRBV15 and TRBJ1-1; D is possibly TRBD1 (6 bases). CDR3 length: 12 residues. Trimming left V 0 bases short and J 8 bases short, with 7 bases between. Germline CDR1 is LNHNV and CDR2 is YYDKDF (reference sequence). The CDR3 loop reads CATSREQGEAFF. The CDR3 DNA follows: TGTGCCACCAGCAGAGAACAGGGAGAAGCTTTCTTT.

This rearrangement joins TRBV4-1 to TRBJ1-3; no clear D. V was trimmed by 5 bases and J by 4 bases, leaving 6 bases between them. This CDR3 spans 12 amino acids. The germline gives CDR1 MGHRA, CDR2 YSYEKL. The CDR3 reads CASSVGGNTIYF. As DNA, the CDR3 is TGCGCCAGCAGCGTGGGGGGAAACACCATATATTTT.

V is TRBV6-1 and J is TRBJ1-2; D perhaps matches TRBD1 (5 bases). CDR1 and CDR2 (germline): MNHNS, SASEGT. The CDR3 extends over 14 amino acids. V gave up 1 base and J gave up 2 bases, with 8 bases separating them. As DNA, the CDR3 is TGTGCCAGCAGTGAAGGTCGGGGGAACTATGGCTACACCTTC. This gives the protein CASSEGRGNYGYTF.

V gene TRBV16 combines with J gene TRBJ1-1, with a possible D match to TRBD1 (6 bases). This CDR3 has 17 amino acids. V was trimmed by 0 bases and J by 4 bases, leaving 18 bases between them. Germline V gene lookup returns CDR1 KGHSY and CDR2 FQNENV. The chain's CDR3 is CASSQSSRGQMGTEAFF. DNA for the CDR3: TGTGCCAGCAGCCAATCGAGCAGAGGACAGATGGGCACTGAAGCTTTCTTT.

The chain recombines TRBV7-3 with TRBJ2-1; 7 bases are shared with TRBD1. CDR1 and CDR2 (germline): SGHTA, FQGTGA. The CDR3 covers 15 residues. Unmatched junction bases numbered 7, after V lost 4 bases and J lost 4 bases. CDR3 DNA: TGTGCCAGCAGCTCGACCCTACAGGGGTACAATGAGCAGTTCTTC. It yields the protein CASSSTLQGYNEQFF.

This rearrangement joins TRBV5-1 to TRBJ1-2, with D unresolved. In germline, CDR1 is SGHRS, CDR2 YFSETQ. The CDR3 contains 15 residues. Trimming shortened V by 2 bases and J by 7 bases, and 18 bases separated the two germline ends. As DNA, the CDR3 is TGCGCCAGCAGCTTTAGCGGCGGGGATAGGGTTGGCTACACCTTC. As protein: CASSFSGGDRVGYTF.

This rearrangement joins TRBV2 to TRBJ1-6, with 10 bases fitting TRBD1. CDR3 length equals 15 residues. The V gene end was trimmed by 4 bases and the J gene end by 7 bases; junction bases not matched to a gene: 4. Germline V gene sequence: CDR1 SNHLY, CDR2 FYNNEI. The CDR3 sequence is CASSGPGQGNSPLHF. DNA for the CDR3: TGTGCCAGCAGTGGCCCGGGACAGGGGAATTCACCCCTCCACTTT.

This clone is a singleton in its sample. The chain combines TRBV28 with TRBJ1-5; TRBD1 matches 7 bases. The CDR3 totals 15 residues. J was trimmed by 4 bases and V by 5 bases; bases with no gene match: 8. Germline-derived CDR1 and CDR2 are MDHEN and SYDVKM. Here the CDR3 DNA reads TGTGCCAGCAGTCCCCGGACAGGTTCGAATCAGCCCCAGCATTTT. This sequence encodes CASSPRTGSNQPQHF.

V gene TRBV19 combines with J gene TRBJ1-1; no clear D. The length of the CDR3 is 13 residues. Deletions cut 7 bases from V and 3 bases from J, with 12 bases between. Germline CDR1 and CDR2: LNHDA and SQIVND (reference sequence). CDR3 amino acids: CASKTGLDTEAFF. The CDR3 DNA reads as TGTGCCAGTAAAACGGGATTGGACACTGAAGCTTTCTTT.

The chain joins TRBV9 to TRBJ2-1; TRBD1 agrees at 11 bases. After removal of 4 bases from V and 7 bases from J, the junction contained 13 bases not matched to a gene. CDR3 length equals 17 residues. Germline values: CDR1 SGDLS, CDR2 YYNGEE. CDR3 sequence reads: CASSPRLSGTGGNEQFF. The CDR3 coding sequence is TGTGCCAGCAGCCCCCGACTTAGCGGGACAGGGGGGAATGAGCAGTTCTTC.

The rearrangement uses TRBV5-8 and TRBJ2-5; 7 bases are shared with TRBD2. Germline lookup yields CDR1 SGHTS and CDR2 YDEGEE. CDR3 length equals 16 residues. Trimming took 1 base from V and 1 from J; bases not matched to a gene: 7. The CDR3 DNA follows: TGTGCCAGCAGCTTGTCCGGGACTAAGCCCCAAGAGACCCAGTACTTC. Translating it yields CASSLSGTKPQETQYF. Complete variable domain (other parts from reference TRBV5-8 and TRBJ2-5): EAGVTQSPTHLIKTRGQQATLRCSPISGHTSVYWYQQALGLGLQFLLWYDEGEERNRGNFPPRFSGRQFPNYSSELNVNALELEDSALYLCASSLSGTKPQETQYFGPGTRLLVL.